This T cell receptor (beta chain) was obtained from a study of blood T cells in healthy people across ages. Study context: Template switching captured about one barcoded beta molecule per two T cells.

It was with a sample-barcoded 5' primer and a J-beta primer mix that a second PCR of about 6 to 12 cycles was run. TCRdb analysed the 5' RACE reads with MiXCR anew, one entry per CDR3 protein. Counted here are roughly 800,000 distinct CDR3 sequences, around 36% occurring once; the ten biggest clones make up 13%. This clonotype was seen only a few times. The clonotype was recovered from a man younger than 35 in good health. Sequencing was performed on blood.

CDR3 amino acids: CASSQTSGVSDTQYF. The CDR3 coding sequence is TGCGCCAGCAGCCAGACTAGCGGGGTGTCAGATACGCAGTATTTT. The genes are TRBV4-3 and TRBJ2-3; 11 bases align to TRBD2. The ends lost 3 bases at V and 4 bases at J; junction bases unmatched: 3. CDR1 and CDR2 (germline): LGHNA, YSLEER. This CDR3 region has 15 residues.